The 5 T cell receptor beta chains below were found in one sample sequenced in a study of spatial heterogeneity in lung cancer. Time point in this sample: blood at routine non-recurrence follow-up after resection. The study sequenced unsorted whole RNA from tumor, nontumor lung or frozen PBMC. TCRdb reprocessed the 5' RACE reads with MiXCR, giving one entry per CDR3 protein. The sample lists roughly 120,000 distinct CDR3 sequences, 12% occurring once. The sample here was PBMCs, taken at follow-up. Source of these receptors: a male donor with early-stage non-small cell lung cancer.

V usage is TRBV7-3 and J usage is TRBJ2-1; D call uncertain. This CDR3 has 15 amino acids. Trimming took 2 bases from V and 2 from J, leaving 10 bases between them. Germline V gene sequence: CDR1 SGHTA, CDR2 FQGTGA. The CDR3 region has the DNA TGTGCCAGCAGCTTACAGGCTCCCCCCTACAATGAGCAGTTCTTC. Translation: CASSLQAPPYNEQFF.

There are a few counts of this clonotype. The chain couples TRBV28 to TRBJ1-3; D is unclear. CDR1 is MDHEN and CDR2 is SYDVKM in the germline V gene. The V and J ends lost 5 bases and 4 bases respectively, with 12 bases between them. The CDR3 totals 14 residues. This CDR3 reads CASSPFKSGNTIYF. The CDR3 DNA follows: TGTGCCAGCAGTCCTTTCAAGAGCGGAAACACCATATATTTT.

The CDR3 DNA reads as TGCAGCGCCCTACTAGCGGGGCCCAGTGAGACCCAGTACTTC. Protein product: CSALLAGPSETQYF. This chain links TRBV29-1 with TRBJ2-5; 10 bases map to TRBD2. Germline CDR1 is SQVTM and CDR2 is ANQGSEA. With V trimmed by 7 bases and J by 5 bases, 10 bases remained unmatched. CDR3 length: 14 residues.

This clonotype was counted at least ten times. The V gene is TRBV5-1, the J gene TRBJ2-5, with a weak D call TRBD2 (6 bases). Germline loops: CDR1 SGHRS, CDR2 YFSETQ. Trimming stripped 4 bases from V and 1 base from J, with 11 bases between. The CDR3 sequence is 14 residues long. The CDR3 loop is CASSPLGGQETQYF. CDR3 DNA sequence: TGCGCCAGCAGCCCGCTGGGGGGCCAAGAGACCCAGTACTTC.

This clonotype appeared a few times. The rearrangement links TRBV5-1 to TRBJ1-1, with 7 bases fitting TRBD1. The V segment lost 4 bases and the J segment 7 bases; nucleotides outside the gene matches: 10. This CDR3 has 14 residues. Germline V gives CDR1 SGHRS, CDR2 YFSETQ. CDR3 coding DNA: TGCGCCAGCAGCCCGTCGGGAGGGGGCGTTGAAGCTTTCTTT. Protein: CASSPSGGGVEAFF.